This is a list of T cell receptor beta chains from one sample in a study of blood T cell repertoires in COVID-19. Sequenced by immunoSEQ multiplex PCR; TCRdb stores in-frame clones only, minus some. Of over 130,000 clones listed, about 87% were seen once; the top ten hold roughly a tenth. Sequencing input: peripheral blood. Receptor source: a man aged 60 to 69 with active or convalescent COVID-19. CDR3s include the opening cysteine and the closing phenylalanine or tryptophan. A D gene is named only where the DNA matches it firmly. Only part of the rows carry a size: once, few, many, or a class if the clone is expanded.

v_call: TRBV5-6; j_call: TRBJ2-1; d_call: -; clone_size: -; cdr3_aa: CASSLADNEQFF; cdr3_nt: TGTGCCAGCAGCTTGGCCGACAATGAGCAGTTCTTC
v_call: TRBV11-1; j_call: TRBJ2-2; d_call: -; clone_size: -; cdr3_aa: CASTDEQGRRTGELFF; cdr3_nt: TGTGCCAGCACCGACGAGCAGGGTCGGCGCACCGGGGAGCTGTTTTTT
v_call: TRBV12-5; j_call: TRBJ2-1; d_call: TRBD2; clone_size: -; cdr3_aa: CASGAAVAGDNEQFF; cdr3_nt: TGTGCTAGTGGTGCCGCGGTAGCGGGTGACAATGAGCAGTTCTTC
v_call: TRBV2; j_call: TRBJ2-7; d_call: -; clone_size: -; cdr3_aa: CASKAGQASSYEQYF; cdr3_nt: TGTGCCAGCAAAGCGGGACAGGCAAGCTCCTACGAGCAGTACTTC
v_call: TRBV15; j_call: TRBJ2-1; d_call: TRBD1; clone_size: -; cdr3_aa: CATSRSPGQDFYNEQFF; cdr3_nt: TGTGCCACCAGCAGGTCACCGGGACAGGACTTCTACAATGAGCAGTTCTTC
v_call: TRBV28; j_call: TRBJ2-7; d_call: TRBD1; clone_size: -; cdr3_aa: CAIYRGGEQYF; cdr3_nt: TGTGCCATTTACAGGGGTGGCGAGCAGTACTTC
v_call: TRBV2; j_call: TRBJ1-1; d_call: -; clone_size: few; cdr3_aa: CASSGGGTEAFF; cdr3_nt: TGTGCCAGCAGTGGCGGGGGCACTGAAGCTTTCTTT
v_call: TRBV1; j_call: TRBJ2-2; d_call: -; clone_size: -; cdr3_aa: CTSSQGGLAGEGATGELFF; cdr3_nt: TGCACCAGCAGCCAAGGAGGACTAGCGGGAGAAGGCGCCACCGGGGAGCTGTTTTTT
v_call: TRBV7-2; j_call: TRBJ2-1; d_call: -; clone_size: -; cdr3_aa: CASSTMGLNLLFF; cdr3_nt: TGTGCCAGCAGCACTATGGGACTGAACTTGCTGTTCTTC
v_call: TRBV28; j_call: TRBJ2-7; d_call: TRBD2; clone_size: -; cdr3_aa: CASRGYPGTREQYF; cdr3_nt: TGTGCCAGCAGGGGCTACCCCGGGACTAGAGAGCAGTACTTC
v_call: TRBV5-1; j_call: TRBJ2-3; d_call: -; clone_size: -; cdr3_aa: CASSLSVDTQYF; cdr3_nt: TGCGCCAGCAGCTTGTCGGTAGATACGCAGTATTTT
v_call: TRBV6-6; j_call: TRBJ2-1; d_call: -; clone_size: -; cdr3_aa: CASRPRDWTNEQFF; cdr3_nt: TGTGCCAGCAGGCCCCGGGACTGGACCAATGAGCAGTTCTTC
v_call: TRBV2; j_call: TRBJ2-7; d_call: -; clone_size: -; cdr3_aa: CASRLVAGRRYEQYF; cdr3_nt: TGTGCCAGCAGGTTAGTTGCGGGACGTCGATACGAGCAGTACTTC
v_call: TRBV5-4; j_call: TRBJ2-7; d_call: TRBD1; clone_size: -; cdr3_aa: CASSPGTAPSYEQYF; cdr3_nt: TGTGCCAGCAGTCCCGGGACAGCCCCCTCCTACGAGCAGTACTTC
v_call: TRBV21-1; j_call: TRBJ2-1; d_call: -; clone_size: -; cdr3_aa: CASSRTRPGSDEQFF; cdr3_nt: TGTGCCAGCAGCAGGACAAGACCCGGGAGTGATGAGCAGTTCTTC
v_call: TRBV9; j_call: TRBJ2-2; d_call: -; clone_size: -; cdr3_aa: CASSVADTGELFF; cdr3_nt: TGTGCCAGCAGCGTAGCAGATACCGGGGAGCTGTTTTTT
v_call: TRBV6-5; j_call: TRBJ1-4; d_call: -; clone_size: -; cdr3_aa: CASSGFITRSEKLFF; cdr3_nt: TGTGCCAGCAGCGGGTTTATTACCCGAAGCGAAAAACTGTTTTTT
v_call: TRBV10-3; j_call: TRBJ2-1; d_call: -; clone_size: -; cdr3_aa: CAIRAGDGNEQFF; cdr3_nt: TGTGCCATCAGGGCAGGGGATGGGAATGAGCAGTTCTTC
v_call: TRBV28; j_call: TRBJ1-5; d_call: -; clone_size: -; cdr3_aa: CASSFVDRPNQPQHF; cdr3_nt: TGTGCCAGCAGTTTCGTAGACAGGCCCAATCAGCCCCAGCATTTT
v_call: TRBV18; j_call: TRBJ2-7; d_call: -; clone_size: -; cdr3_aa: CASSPGHQASYEQYF; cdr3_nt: TGTGCCAGCTCCCCGGGACACCAAGCTTCCTACGAGCAGTACTTC
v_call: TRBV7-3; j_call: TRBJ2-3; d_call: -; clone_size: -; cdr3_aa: CASSVNPGDTQYF; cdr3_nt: TGTGCCAGCAGCGTGAACCCAGGGGATACGCAGTATTTT
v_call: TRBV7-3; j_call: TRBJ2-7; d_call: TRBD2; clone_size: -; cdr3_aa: CASSRAGTSGNEQYF; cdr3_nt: TGTGCCAGCAGCCGTGCCGGGACTAGCGGGAACGAGCAGTACTTC
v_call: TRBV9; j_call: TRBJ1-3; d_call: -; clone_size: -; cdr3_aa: CASKGESSGNTIYF; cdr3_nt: TGTGCCAGCAAGGGAGAGTCTTCTGGAAACACCATATATTTT
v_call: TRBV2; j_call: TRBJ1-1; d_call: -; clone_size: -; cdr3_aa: CASPGGTNTEAFF; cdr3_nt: TGTGCCAGTCCGGGGGGTACCAACACTGAAGCTTTCTTT
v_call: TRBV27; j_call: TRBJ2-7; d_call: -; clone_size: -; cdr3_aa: CASSLRQGVSYEQYF; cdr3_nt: TGTGCCAGCAGTTTAAGGCAAGGGGTGTCCTACGAGCAGTACTTC
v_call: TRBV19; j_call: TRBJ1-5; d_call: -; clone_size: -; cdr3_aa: CASSDRRKDQPQHF; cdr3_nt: TGTGCCAGTAGTGACAGGAGGAAGGATCAGCCCCAGCATTTT
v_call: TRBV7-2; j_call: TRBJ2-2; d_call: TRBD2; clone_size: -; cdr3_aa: CASSGLAGAGELFF; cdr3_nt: TGTGCCAGCAGCGGACTAGCGGGAGCCGGGGAGCTGTTTTTT
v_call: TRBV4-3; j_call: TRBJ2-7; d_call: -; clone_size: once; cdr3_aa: CASSQEYGAGEQYF; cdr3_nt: TGCGCCAGCAGCCAAGAATATGGGGCAGGTGAGCAGTACTTC
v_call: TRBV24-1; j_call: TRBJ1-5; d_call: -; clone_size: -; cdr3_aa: CATRRENQPQHF; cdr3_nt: TGTGCCACCAGGCGGGAGAATCAGCCCCAGCATTTT
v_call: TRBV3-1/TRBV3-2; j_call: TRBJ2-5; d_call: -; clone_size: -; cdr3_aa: CASSQPIGQIQETQYF; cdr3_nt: TGTGCCAGCAGCCAACCGATAGGACAGATACAAGAGACCCAGTACTTC
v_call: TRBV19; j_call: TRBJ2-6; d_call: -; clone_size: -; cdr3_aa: CASSIVQGSGANVLTF; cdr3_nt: TGTGCCAGTAGTATAGTTCAGGGCTCCGGGGCCAACGTCCTGACTTTC
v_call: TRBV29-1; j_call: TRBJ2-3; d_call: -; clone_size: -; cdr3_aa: CSVEAAYRDTQYF; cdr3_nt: TGCAGCGTTGAAGCTGCCTACCGGGATACGCAGTATTTT
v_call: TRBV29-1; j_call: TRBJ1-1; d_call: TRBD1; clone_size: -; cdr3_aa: CSVPQGAAEAFF; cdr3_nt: TGCAGCGTTCCACAGGGGGCAGCTGAAGCTTTCTTT
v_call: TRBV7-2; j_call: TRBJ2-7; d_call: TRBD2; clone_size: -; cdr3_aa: CASSVSGSSYEQYF; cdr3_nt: TGTGCCAGCAGCGTTAGCGGGAGCTCCTACGAGCAGTACTTC
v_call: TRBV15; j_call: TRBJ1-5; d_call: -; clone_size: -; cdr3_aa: CATSRGGGGVYSNQPQHF; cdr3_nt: TGTGCCACCAGCAGAGGTGGAGGGGGGGTTTATAGCAATCAGCCCCAGCATTTT
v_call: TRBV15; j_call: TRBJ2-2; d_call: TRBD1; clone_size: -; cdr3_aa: CATSRRTGFTGELFF; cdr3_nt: TGTGCCACCAGCAGGAGGACAGGGTTCACCGGGGAGCTGTTTTTT
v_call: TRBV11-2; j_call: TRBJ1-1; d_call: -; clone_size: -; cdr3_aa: CASSLAPGNTEAFF; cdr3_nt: TGTGCCAGCAGCTTAGCCCCGGGAAACACTGAAGCTTTCTTT
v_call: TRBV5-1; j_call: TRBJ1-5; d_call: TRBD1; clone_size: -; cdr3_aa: CASSSGTGNQPQHF; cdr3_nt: TGCGCCAGCAGCTCAGGGACAGGGAATCAGCCCCAGCATTTT
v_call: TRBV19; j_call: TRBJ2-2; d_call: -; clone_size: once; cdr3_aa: CASSPLVGTSGELFF; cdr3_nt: TGTGCCAGTAGCCCCCTGGTGGGGACTTCGGGGGAGCTGTTTTTT
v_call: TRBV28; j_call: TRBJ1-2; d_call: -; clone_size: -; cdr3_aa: CASSSRTYGYTF; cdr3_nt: TGTGCCAGCAGTTCTCGAACTTATGGCTACACCTTC
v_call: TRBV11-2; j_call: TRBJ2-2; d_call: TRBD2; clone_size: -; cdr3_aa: CASTPRAGRVIWGELFF; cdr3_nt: TGTGCCAGCACCCCCCGAGCGGGACGGGTCATCTGGGGGGAGCTGTTTTTT
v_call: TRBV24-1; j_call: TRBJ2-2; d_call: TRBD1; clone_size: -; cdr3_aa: CATSDPTGGYGELFF; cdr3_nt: TGTGCCACCAGTGATCCGACAGGGGGCTACGGGGAGCTGTTTTTT
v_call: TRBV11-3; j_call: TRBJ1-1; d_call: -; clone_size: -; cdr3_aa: CASSLEQGVSTEAFF; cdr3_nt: TGTGCCAGCAGCTTAGAACAGGGAGTAAGTACTGAAGCTTTCTTT
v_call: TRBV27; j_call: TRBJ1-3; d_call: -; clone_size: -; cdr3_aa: CASSLSGVLGNTIYF; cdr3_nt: TGTGCCAGCAGTTTATCCGGGGTCCTTGGAAACACCATATATTTT
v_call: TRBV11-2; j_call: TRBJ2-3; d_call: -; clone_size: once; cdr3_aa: CASSLATSTDTQYF; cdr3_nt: TGTGCCAGCAGCTTAGCTACTAGCACAGATACGCAGTATTTT
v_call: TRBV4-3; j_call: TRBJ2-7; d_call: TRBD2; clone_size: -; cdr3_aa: CASSQEVALAGEGSSYEQYF; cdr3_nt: TGCGCCAGCAGCCAAGAAGTCGCGCTAGCGGGAGAAGGGAGCTCCTACGAGCAGTACTTC
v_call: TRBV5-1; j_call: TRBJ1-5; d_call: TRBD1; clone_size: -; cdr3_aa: CASSEYGTESNQPQHF; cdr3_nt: TGCGCCAGCAGCGAATACGGGACAGAGAGCAATCAGCCCCAGCATTTT
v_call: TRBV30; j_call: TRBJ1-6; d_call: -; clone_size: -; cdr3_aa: CAWSDRENSPLHF; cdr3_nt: TGTGCCTGGAGTGACAGGGAGAATTCACCCCTCCACTTT
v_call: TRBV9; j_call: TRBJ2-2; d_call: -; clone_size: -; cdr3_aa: CASSVEAGRRAGELFF; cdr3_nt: TGTGCCAGCAGCGTAGAGGCTGGAAGACGGGCCGGGGAGCTGTTTTTT
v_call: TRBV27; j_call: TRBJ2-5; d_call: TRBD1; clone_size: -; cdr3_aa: CASSPTGYQETQYF; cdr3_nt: TGTGCCAGCAGTCCGACAGGGTACCAAGAGACCCAGTACTTC
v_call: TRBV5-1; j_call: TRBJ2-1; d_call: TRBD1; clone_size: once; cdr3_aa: CASSPRTGGNEQFF; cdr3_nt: TGCGCCAGCAGCCCGCGGACAGGGGGAAACGAGCAGTTCTTC
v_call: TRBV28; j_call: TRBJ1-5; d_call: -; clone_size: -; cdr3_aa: CASSVTEYSNQPQHF; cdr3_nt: TGTGCCAGCAGTGTGACAGAGTATAGCAATCAGCCCCAGCATTTT